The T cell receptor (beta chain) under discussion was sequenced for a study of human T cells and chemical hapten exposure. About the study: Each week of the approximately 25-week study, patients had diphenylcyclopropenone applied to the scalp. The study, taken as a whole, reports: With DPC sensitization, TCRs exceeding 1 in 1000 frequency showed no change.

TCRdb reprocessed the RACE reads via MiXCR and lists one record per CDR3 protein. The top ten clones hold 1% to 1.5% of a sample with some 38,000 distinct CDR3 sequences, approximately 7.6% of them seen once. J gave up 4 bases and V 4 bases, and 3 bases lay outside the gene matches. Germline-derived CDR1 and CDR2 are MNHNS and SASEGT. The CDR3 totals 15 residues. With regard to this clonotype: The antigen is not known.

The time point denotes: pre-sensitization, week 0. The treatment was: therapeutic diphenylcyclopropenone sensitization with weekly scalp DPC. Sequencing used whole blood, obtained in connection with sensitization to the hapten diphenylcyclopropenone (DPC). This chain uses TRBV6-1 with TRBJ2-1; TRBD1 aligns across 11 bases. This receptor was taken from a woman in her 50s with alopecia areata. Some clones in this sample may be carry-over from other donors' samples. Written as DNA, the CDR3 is TGTGCCAGCAGTGGGACAGGGGGCACGTACAATGAGCAGTTCTTC. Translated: CASSGTGGTYNEQFF.